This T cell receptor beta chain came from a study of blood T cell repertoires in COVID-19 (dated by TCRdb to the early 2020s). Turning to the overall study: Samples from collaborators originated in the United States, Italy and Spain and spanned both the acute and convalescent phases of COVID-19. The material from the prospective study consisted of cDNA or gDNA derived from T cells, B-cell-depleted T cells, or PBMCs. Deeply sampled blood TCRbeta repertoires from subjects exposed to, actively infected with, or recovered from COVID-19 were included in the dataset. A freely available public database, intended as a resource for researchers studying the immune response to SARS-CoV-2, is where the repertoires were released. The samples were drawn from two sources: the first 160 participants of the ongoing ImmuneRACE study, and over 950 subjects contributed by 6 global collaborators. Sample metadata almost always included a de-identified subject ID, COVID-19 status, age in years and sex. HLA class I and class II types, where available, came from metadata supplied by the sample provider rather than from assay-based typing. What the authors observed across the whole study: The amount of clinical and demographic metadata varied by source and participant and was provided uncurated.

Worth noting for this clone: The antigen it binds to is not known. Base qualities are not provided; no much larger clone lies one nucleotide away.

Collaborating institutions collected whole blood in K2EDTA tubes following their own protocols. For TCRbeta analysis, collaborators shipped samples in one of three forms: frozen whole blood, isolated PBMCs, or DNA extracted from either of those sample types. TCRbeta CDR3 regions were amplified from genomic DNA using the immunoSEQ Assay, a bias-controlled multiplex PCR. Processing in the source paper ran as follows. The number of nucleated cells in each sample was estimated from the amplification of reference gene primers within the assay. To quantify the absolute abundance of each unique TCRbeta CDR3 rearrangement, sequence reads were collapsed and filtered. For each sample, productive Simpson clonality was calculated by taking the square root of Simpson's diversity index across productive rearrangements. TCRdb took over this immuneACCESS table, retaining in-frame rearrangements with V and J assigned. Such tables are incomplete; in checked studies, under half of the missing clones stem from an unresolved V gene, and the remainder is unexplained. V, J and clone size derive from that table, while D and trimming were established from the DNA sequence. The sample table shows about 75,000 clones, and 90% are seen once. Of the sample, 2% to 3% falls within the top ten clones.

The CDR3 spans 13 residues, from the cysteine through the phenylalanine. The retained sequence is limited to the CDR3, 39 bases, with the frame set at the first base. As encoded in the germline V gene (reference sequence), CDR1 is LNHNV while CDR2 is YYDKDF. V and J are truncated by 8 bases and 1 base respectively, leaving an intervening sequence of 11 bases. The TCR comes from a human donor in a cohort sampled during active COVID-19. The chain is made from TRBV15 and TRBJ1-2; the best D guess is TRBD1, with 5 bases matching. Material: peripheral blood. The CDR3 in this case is CATSTAYNYGYTF. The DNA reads TGTGCCACCTCGACAGCCTATAACTATGGCTACACCTTC.